A single sample gave rise to the 20 T cell receptor beta chains below, sequenced in a study of blood T cell repertoires in COVID-19. The table came from immunoSEQ multiplex PCR; TCRdb's copy has only in-frame clones and leaves some out. This table has approximately 15,000 clones, 84% appearing once. The specimen was peripheral blood. These receptors originate from a man over 45 with active COVID-19.

The table lists this clone with a count of one. The rearrangement links TRBV5-8 to TRBJ1-1; D ambiguous. The CDR3 spans 13 residues. V lost 0 bases, J lost 6 bases, and 9 bases lay in between. Germline CDR1 and CDR2: SGHTS and YDEGEE. The CDR3 nucleotides are TGTGCCAGCAGCTTGGCCGTGTTCTCTGAAGCTTTCTTT. It codes for CASSLAVFSEAFF.

The rearrangement links TRBV3-1 (or the pseudogene TRBV3-2) to TRBJ1-1, with TRBD1 matching 9 bases. Trimming cost V 4 bases and J 4 bases; bases outside gene matches: 4. This CDR3 spans 14 amino acids. Germline V gives CDR1 LGHDT, CDR2 YNNKEL (reference sequence). The CDR3 DNA reads TGTGCCAGCAGCCCGACAGGGGGGACCACTGAAGCTTTCTTT. Translation: CASSPTGGTTEAFF.

J is TRBJ2-3 and V is TRBV5-1, with TRBD2 identical over 11 bases. The CDR3 length is 19 residues. Germline V gene lookup returns CDR1 SGHRS and CDR2 YFSETQ. The ends lost 2 bases at V and 5 bases at J; junction bases unmatched: 16. The CDR3 protein is CASSFLSSGRNLKGDTQYF. CDR3 coding DNA: TGCGCCAGCAGCTTCCTATCTAGCGGGAGGAACCTAAAGGGAGATACGCAGTATTTT.

This clone was detected only once. The chain combines TRBV2 with TRBJ2-1; 8 bases are a match to TRBD2. This CDR3 has 13 residues. Germline loops: CDR1 SNHLY, CDR2 FYNNEI. Trimming took 4 bases from V and 9 from J; bases not matched to a gene: 5. The CDR3 protein is CASSGTSPLEQFF. The CDR3 nucleotides are TGTGCCAGCAGTGGGACTAGCCCCCTTGAGCAGTTCTTC.

The chain links TRBV27 to TRBJ2-7; TRBD1 is a possible D gene (6 bases). This CDR3 region has 14 residues. Trimming took off 2 bases at V and 3 bases at J, with 11 bases between the two ends. Germline CDR1 and CDR2: MNHEY and SMNVEV (reference sequence). Here the CDR3 reads CASSLGGGYYEQYF. CDR3 coding DNA: TGTGCCAGCAGTTTAGGGGGCGGCTACTACGAGCAGTACTTC.

The genes are TRBV4-2 and TRBJ2-1, with TRBD2 matching over 9 bases. Germline loops: CDR1 LGHNA, CDR2 YNFKEQ. With 2 bases clipped from V and 5 bases from J, the junction kept 4 bases outside the gene matches. The CDR3 runs to 15 residues. This CDR3 reads CASSQISSGDNEQFF. DNA of the CDR3: TGTGCCAGCAGCCAAATTTCTAGCGGGGACAATGAGCAGTTCTTC.

This clone was recorded once. This sequence joins TRBV6-5 and TRBJ2-7, with 7 bases that match TRBD2. The ends lost 6 bases at V and 0 bases at J; junction bases unmatched: 2. The CDR3 has 13 residues. Germline V CDR1 and CDR2: MNHEY, SVGAGI. CDR3 DNA sequence: TGTGCCAGCAGGAGACTAGCCTCCTACGAGCAGTACTTC. Its protein product is CASRRLASYEQYF.

The chain couples TRBV13 to TRBJ2-5; no definite D call. Germline CDR1 reads PRHDT; CDR2 reads FYEKMQ (reference sequence). The V and J ends lost 5 bases and 1 base respectively, with 5 bases between them. This CDR3 has 12 amino acids. The CDR3 spells CASSDIQETQYF. The DNA for the CDR3 is TGTGCCAGCAGCGACATCCAAGAGACCCAGTACTTC.

CDR3 sequence (DNA): TGTGCCAGTAGTATAGTGAATAGCGGGAGAGAATATTTCCAAGAGACCCAGTACTTC. Protein: CASSIVNSGREYFQETQYF. The J gene is TRBJ2-5, the V gene TRBV19; 9 bases map to TRBD2. The CDR3 has 19 amino acids. The V gene's germline CDR1 is LNHDA and CDR2 SQIVND (reference sequence). V lost 1 base and J lost 1; bases outside the gene matches: 13.

This clone has just one count. The chain recombines TRBV9 with TRBJ2-1; 8 bases agree with TRBD2. The V gene end was trimmed by 0 bases and the J gene end by 0 bases; junction bases not matched to a gene: 2. The germline gives CDR1 SGDLS, CDR2 YYNGEE. CDR3 length: 16 residues. This CDR3 reads CASSVAGGPSYNEQFF. The DNA of the CDR3 is TGTGCCAGCAGCGTAGCGGGAGGGCCCTCCTACAATGAGCAGTTCTTC.

The chain joins TRBV2 to TRBJ2-7, with D possibly being TRBD2 (5 bases). Germline values: CDR1 SNHLY, CDR2 FYNNEI. The ends were cut back, 5 bases at V and 0 bases at J, with 26 bases in the middle. The CDR3 covers 19 residues. CDR3 DNA: TGTGCCAGCAGTTCCGCTTCGTCCCTGGAGGCCATCACCTCCTACGAGCAGTACTTC. It translates to CASSSASSLEAITSYEQYF. Combining the CDR3 with reference TRBV2 and TRBJ2-7 gives the whole variable domain EPEVTQTPSHQVTQMGQEVILRCVPISNHLYFYWYRQILGQKVEFLVSFYNNEISEKSEIFDDQFSVERPDGSNFTLKIRSTKLEDSAMYFCASSSASSLEAITSYEQYFGPGTRLTVT.

The rearrangement links TRBV5-1 to TRBJ2-1, with 8 nucleotides matching TRBD2. The CDR3 sequence is 13 residues long. The V segment lost 6 bases and the J segment 6 bases; nucleotides outside the gene matches: 5. CDR1 is SGHRS, CDR2 YFSETQ, per germline. CDR3 region: CASTLAGVNEQFF. The CDR3 DNA follows: TGCGCCAGCACGCTAGCGGGTGTCAATGAGCAGTTCTTC.

The chain has TRBV6-5 and TRBJ1-5, with D possibly TRBD1 on 5 matching bases. This CDR3 has 15 residues. Trimming took off 6 bases at V and 0 bases at J, with 12 bases between the two ends. Germline V gene sequence: CDR1 MNHEY, CDR2 SVGAGI. In DNA, the CDR3 is TGTGCCAGCAGCCTCTCACAGGTTAGCAATCAGCCCCAGCATTTT. Its translation: CASSLSQVSNQPQHF.

The chain carries TRBV5-1 and TRBJ2-1; 11 positions match TRBD2. V lost 4 bases, J lost 7 bases, and 7 bases stayed unmatched. Germline assignment: CDR1 SGHRS and CDR2 YFSETQ. The CDR3 runs 15 residues. The CDR3 sequence is CASSPRLAGGNEQFF. As DNA, the CDR3 is TGCGCCAGCAGCCCCCGGCTAGCGGGAGGAAATGAGCAGTTCTTC.

This clone was detected only a few times. J is TRBJ1-2 and V is TRBV19; D ambiguous. The germline CDR1 and CDR2 sequences are LNHDA and SQIVND (reference sequence). Trimming took 0 bases from V and 10 from J, leaving 9 bases between them. This CDR3 is built from 12 residues. CDR3 protein: CASSIDSVVYTF. In nucleotides, the CDR3 is TGTGCCAGTAGTATAGATTCAGTTGTCTACACCTTC.

This clone appeared a few times. The chain uses TRBV21-1 and TRBJ2-7; the table's D call of TRBD2 was not tested on the DNA. TRBV21-1 is labeled a pseudogene. CDR3 length: 20 residues. CDR3: CASRETSGRLAGGPAHEQYF. Written as DNA, the CDR3 is TGTGCCAGCAGAGAAACTTCGGGGCGGCTAGCGGGAGGGCCGGCCCACGAGCAGTACTTC.

The chain combines TRBV19 with TRBJ2-7; 7 positions match TRBD1. This CDR3 has 14 residues. Germline-derived CDR1 and CDR2 are LNHDA and SQIVND (reference sequence). J lost 5 bases, V lost 1 base, and 5 bases had no gene match. CDR3 sequence: CASSIGTGTDEQYF. The CDR3 nucleotides are TGTGCCAGTAGTATAGGGACAGGTACCGACGAGCAGTACTTC.

The V and J genes are TRBV9 and TRBJ2-1; D is ambiguous. Trimming pared 3 bases from V and 7 bases from J, leaving 17 bases between. From germline, CDR1 is SGDLS and CDR2 YYNGEE. This CDR3 contains 15 residues. For the CDR3, the DNA is TGTGCCAGCAGCGCCCAGGCGACGGTATGGAATGAGCAGTTCTTC. Encoded protein: CASSAQATVWNEQFF. Together with reference TRBV9 and TRBJ2-1, the CDR3 gives the full variable domain: DSGVTQTPKHLITATGQRVTLRCSPRSGDLSVYWYQQSLDQGLQFLIQYYNGEERAKGNILERFSAQQFPDLHSELNLSSLELGDSALYFCASSAQATVWNEQFFGPGTRLTVL.

The rearrangement joins TRBV28 to TRBJ1-1, with no clear D. Germline V gives CDR1 MDHEN, CDR2 SYDVKM. The CDR3 covers 15 residues. Deletions cut 2 bases from V and 1 base from J, with 11 bases between. CDR3 sequence: CASSLAREWNTEAFF. For the CDR3, the DNA is TGTGCCAGCAGTTTAGCCCGGGAATGGAACACTGAAGCTTTCTTT. Drawing the rest from reference TRBV28 and TRBJ1-1, the complete variable domain is DVKVTQSSRYLVKRTGEKVFLECVQDMDHENMFWYRQDPGLGLRLIYFSYDVKMKEKGDIPEGYSVSREKKERFSLILESASTNQTSMYLCASSLAREWNTEAFFGQGTRLTVV.

This chain uses TRBV11-1 with TRBJ2-2, with D possibly being TRBD2 (5 bases). The CDR3 has 16 residues. V shed 1 base and J shed 0 bases, with 9 bases lying between them. CDR1 and CDR2 from the germline V gene are SGHAT and FQDESV (reference sequence). CDR3 nucleotide sequence: TGTGCCAGCAGCTTAGTACGGGGTTCGAACACCGGGGAGCTGTTTTTT. Its protein product is CASSLVRGSNTGELFF.